This is a list of T cell receptor beta chains from one sample in a study of Ad26.COV2.S vaccination and SARS-CoV-2 variants. Sequenced by immunoSEQ multiplex PCR; TCRdb stores in-frame clones only, minus some. The sample yields 350,000 to 400,000 clones, 70% to 90% seen once. Sequencing was performed on peripheral blood, taken in a trial of Ad26.COV2.S vaccine versus placebo. The receptors here all came from a person aged 18-65 years who received the Ad26.COV2.S COVID-19 vaccine or a placebo. The CDR3 runs from the conserved cysteine through the conserved F or W. Each record gives: clone size, V gene, D gene, J gene, CDR3 protein, CDR3 DNA. D genes are given only for firm matches. Some rows mark clone size as missing; the rest say once, few, many or name a class of expanded clone.

clone_size: NA
v_call: TRBV9
d_call: TRBD2
j_call: TRBJ2-5
cdr3_aa: CASSPGTSGGVFGETQYF
cdr3_nt: TGTGCCAGCAGCCCCGGGACTAGCGGGGGGGTCTTTGGCGAGACCCAGTACTTC

clone_size: NA
v_call: TRBV6-1
d_call: NA
j_call: TRBJ2-1
cdr3_aa: CASSELPGEEQFF
cdr3_nt: TGTGCCAGCAGTGAACTCCCGGGAGAGGAGCAGTTCTTC

clone_size: NA
v_call: TRBV29-1
d_call: NA
j_call: TRBJ1-1
cdr3_aa: CSADRMNTEAFF
cdr3_nt: TGCAGCGCCGACAGGATGAACACTGAAGCTTTCTTT

clone_size: NA
v_call: TRBV7-2
d_call: TRBD1
j_call: TRBJ2-2
cdr3_aa: CASSLRQQGAGELFF
cdr3_nt: TGTGCCAGCAGCTTAAGGCAGCAGGGGGCAGGGGAGCTGTTTTTT

clone_size: NA
v_call: TRBV7-9
d_call: NA
j_call: TRBJ2-3
cdr3_aa: CASSLAGIDTQYF
cdr3_nt: TGTGCCAGCAGCTTAGCGGGGATAGATACGCAGTATTTT

clone_size: many
v_call: TRBV5-4
d_call: TRBD1
j_call: TRBJ2-7
cdr3_aa: CASSLKGQTYEQYF
cdr3_nt: TGTGCCAGCAGCCTAAAGGGACAGACCTACGAGCAGTACTTC

clone_size: NA
v_call: TRBV19
d_call: TRBD1
j_call: TRBJ2-7
cdr3_aa: CASSSTGVDEQYF
cdr3_nt: TGTGCCAGTTCTTCGACAGGGGTCGACGAGCAGTACTTC

clone_size: NA
v_call: TRBV18
d_call: TRBD1
j_call: TRBJ1-1
cdr3_aa: CASSGQPNTEAFF
cdr3_nt: TGTGCCAGCTCGGGACAGCCGAACACTGAAGCTTTCTTT

clone_size: NA
v_call: TRBV7-8
d_call: TRBD2
j_call: TRBJ2-1
cdr3_aa: CASSLVAGGSSYNEQFF
cdr3_nt: TGTGCCAGCAGCTTAGTAGCCGGGGGGAGCTCCTACAATGAGCAGTTCTTC

clone_size: NA
v_call: TRBV2
d_call: TRBD1
j_call: TRBJ2-2
cdr3_aa: CASRGQGPNTGELFF
cdr3_nt: TGTGCCAGCAGAGGACAGGGGCCAAACACCGGGGAGCTGTTTTTT

clone_size: NA
v_call: TRBV19
d_call: NA
j_call: TRBJ2-6
cdr3_aa: CASSPTASGANVLTF
cdr3_nt: TGTGCCAGTAGTCCCACAGCCTCTGGGGCCAACGTCCTGACTTTC

clone_size: NA
v_call: TRBV7-6
d_call: NA
j_call: TRBJ2-5
cdr3_aa: CASSLEWLYEGSSETQYF
cdr3_nt: TGTGCCAGCAGCTTAGAGTGGTTGTACGAGGGGTCCTCCGAGACCCAGTACTTC

clone_size: NA
v_call: TRBV19
d_call: TRBD1
j_call: TRBJ1-1
cdr3_aa: CASSTWDRAFPEAFF
cdr3_nt: TGTGCCAGTAGTACCTGGGACAGGGCTTTTCCTGAAGCTTTCTTT

clone_size: NA
v_call: TRBV19
d_call: TRBD2
j_call: TRBJ2-1
cdr3_aa: CASSKAGGRDEQFF
cdr3_nt: TGTGCCAGTAGTAAGGCGGGGGGGCGTGATGAGCAGTTCTTC

clone_size: NA
v_call: TRBV3-1/TRBV3-2
d_call: NA
j_call: TRBJ1-1
cdr3_aa: CASSQIQTPNTEAFF
cdr3_nt: TGTGCCAGCAGCCAAATCCAGACACCGAACACTGAAGCTTTCTTT

clone_size: NA
v_call: TRBV4-3
d_call: NA
j_call: TRBJ1-1
cdr3_aa: CASSQGFYGEAFF
cdr3_nt: TGCGCCAGCAGCCAAGGATTCTACGGTGAAGCTTTCTTT

clone_size: NA
v_call: TRBV5-1
d_call: NA
j_call: TRBJ1-3
cdr3_aa: CASSFNGGSGNTIYF
cdr3_nt: TGCGCCAGCAGCTTTAACGGAGGGTCGGGAAACACCATATATTTT

clone_size: NA
v_call: TRBV3-1/TRBV3-2
d_call: NA
j_call: TRBJ1-4
cdr3_aa: CASSQERVFQREKLFF
cdr3_nt: TGTGCCAGCAGCCAAGAACGGGTCTTCCAGAGGGAAAAACTGTTTTTT

clone_size: NA
v_call: TRBV5-1
d_call: NA
j_call: TRBJ2-2
cdr3_aa: CASSKVRGETGELFF
cdr3_nt: TGCGCCAGCAGCAAGGTCAGGGGGGAGACCGGGGAGCTGTTTTTT

clone_size: NA
v_call: TRBV6-2/TRBV6-3
d_call: TRBD2
j_call: TRBJ2-2
cdr3_aa: CASSSTAGVVRAGELFF
cdr3_nt: TGTGCCAGCAGTTCGACGGCGGGGGTGGTAAGGGCCGGGGAGCTGTTTTTT

clone_size: few
v_call: TRBV3-1/TRBV3-2
d_call: NA
j_call: TRBJ1-3
cdr3_aa: CASSHQPSTKYGNTIYF
cdr3_nt: TGTGCCAGCAGCCATCAACCTTCGACAAAATATGGAAACACCATATATTTT

clone_size: NA
v_call: TRBV15
d_call: TRBD1
j_call: TRBJ1-1
cdr3_aa: CATSHDRVEAFF
cdr3_nt: TGTGCCACCAGCCATGACAGGGTTGAAGCTTTCTTT

clone_size: once
v_call: TRBV4-1
d_call: NA
j_call: TRBJ1-4
cdr3_aa: CASSQDRQFTNEKLFF
cdr3_nt: TGCGCCAGCAGCCAAGACCGACAGTTTACTAATGAAAAACTGTTTTTT

clone_size: NA
v_call: TRBV5-4
d_call: NA
j_call: TRBJ1-1
cdr3_aa: CASSSFGETEAFF
cdr3_nt: TGTGCCAGCAGCAGCTTCGGGGAAACTGAAGCTTTCTTT

clone_size: NA
v_call: TRBV6-2/TRBV6-3
d_call: NA
j_call: TRBJ1-2
cdr3_aa: CASSYRLRDGYTF
cdr3_nt: TGTGCCAGCAGTTACCGCTTGAGGGATGGCTACACCTTC

clone_size: NA
v_call: TRBV4-3
d_call: NA
j_call: TRBJ1-4
cdr3_aa: CASSQGDGQNEKLFF
cdr3_nt: TGCGCCAGCAGTCAAGGCGACGGACAGAATGAAAAACTGTTTTTT

clone_size: NA
v_call: TRBV7-2
d_call: TRBD1
j_call: TRBJ1-2
cdr3_aa: CASSLGEGASNYGYTF
cdr3_nt: TGTGCCAGCAGCTTAGGTGAGGGGGCGTCTAACTATGGCTACACCTTC

clone_size: NA
v_call: TRBV19
d_call: TRBD2
j_call: TRBJ2-3
cdr3_aa: CASSISSGGRTDTQYF
cdr3_nt: TGTGCCAGTAGTATCTCAAGCGGGGGACGCACAGATACGCAGTATTTT

clone_size: NA
v_call: TRBV2
d_call: NA
j_call: TRBJ1-2
cdr3_aa: CASSEEPRRTKFFYTF
cdr3_nt: TGTGCCAGCAGTGAGGAACCTAGACGGACCAAATTTTTCTACACCTTC

clone_size: NA
v_call: TRBV6-5
d_call: NA
j_call: TRBJ1-5
cdr3_aa: CASNRDGPEEPQHF
cdr3_nt: TGTGCCAGCAACCGGGACGGCCCGGAGGAGCCCCAGCATTTT

clone_size: once
v_call: TRBV21-1
d_call: NA
j_call: TRBJ2-1
cdr3_aa: CASSNVLDLPPAYNEQFF
cdr3_nt: TGTGCCAGCAGCAATGTACTAGACTTGCCCCCTGCCTACAATGAGCAGTTCTTC

clone_size: NA
v_call: TRBV18
d_call: NA
j_call: TRBJ2-1
cdr3_aa: CASSLREEQFF
cdr3_nt: TGTGCCAGCTCACTCAGGGAGGAGCAGTTCTTC

clone_size: NA
v_call: TRBV7-2
d_call: TRBD1
j_call: TRBJ1-2
cdr3_aa: CASSLGGQGGYTF
cdr3_nt: TGTGCCAGCAGCTTAGGGGGACAGGGAGGCTACACCTTC

clone_size: NA
v_call: TRBV6-5
d_call: NA
j_call: TRBJ1-5
cdr3_aa: CASSAERGAGQPQHF
cdr3_nt: TGTGCCAGCAGCGCCGAAAGGGGCGCGGGGCAGCCCCAGCATTTT

clone_size: NA
v_call: TRBV6-5
d_call: NA
j_call: TRBJ1-1
cdr3_aa: CASSYSNKDTEAFF
cdr3_nt: TGTGCCAGCAGTTACTCGAACAAGGACACTGAAGCTTTCTTT

clone_size: NA
v_call: TRBV7-9
d_call: NA
j_call: TRBJ1-2
cdr3_aa: CASPLAQDERGYTF
cdr3_nt: TGTGCCAGCCCCTTGGCACAGGACGAAAGGGGCTACACCTTC

clone_size: NA
v_call: TRBV11-2
d_call: NA
j_call: TRBJ1-5
cdr3_aa: CASSLDHGSYQPQHF
cdr3_nt: TGTGCCAGCAGCTTAGATCATGGGAGCTATCAGCCCCAGCATTTT

clone_size: NA
v_call: TRBV24-1
d_call: NA
j_call: TRBJ1-3
cdr3_aa: CATSLVTPGNTIYF
cdr3_nt: TGTGCCACCAGTTTGGTCACGCCGGGAAACACCATATATTTT

clone_size: NA
v_call: TRBV13
d_call: NA
j_call: TRBJ1-5
cdr3_aa: CASSRRSSNQPQHF
cdr3_nt: TGTGCCAGCAGCCGACGGTCTAGCAATCAGCCCCAGCATTTT

clone_size: NA
v_call: TRBV4-2
d_call: NA
j_call: TRBJ2-1
cdr3_aa: CASSHQAGTQQFF
cdr3_nt: TGTGCCAGCAGCCACCAGGCCGGGACCCAGCAGTTCTTC

clone_size: NA
v_call: TRBV29-1
d_call: NA
j_call: TRBJ1-2
cdr3_aa: CSVERQGRYTF
cdr3_nt: TGCAGCGTTGAAAGGCAGGGCCGCTACACCTTC

clone_size: NA
v_call: TRBV11-2
d_call: NA
j_call: TRBJ2-5
cdr3_aa: CASSLPPQGQGQETQYF
cdr3_nt: TGTGCCAGCAGCTTACCCCCACAGGGTCAGGGGCAAGAGACCCAGTACTTC